This TCR beta chain was recovered during a study of cytomegalovirus exposure and HLA in healthy donors. PCR used 60 Vbeta primers and 13 Jbeta primers. Profiling relied on immunoSEQ multiplex PCR, and the TCRdb table lists in-frame clones only, not all of them. The data show more than 95,000 clones, 77% seen once. J was trimmed by 11 bases and V by 1 base; bases with no gene match: 12. The germline V gene has CDR1 SGHDN and CDR2 FVKESK. This CDR3 is 15 amino acids long. The receptor comes from a woman aged 40-49 years in good health and CMV-seropositive. The rearrangement links TRBV14 to TRBJ2-7; 9 bases align to TRBD1. Sample: PBMCs. DNA of the CDR3: TGTGCCAGCAGCCAAGGGGACAGGGCGCACGATTCGGAGTACTTC. This codes for CASSQGDRAHDSEYF. The full variable domain, completed using reference TRBV14 and TRBJ2-7, is EAGVTQFPSHSVIEKGQTVTLRCDPISGHDNLYWYRRVMGKEIKFLLHFVKESKQDESGMPNNRFLAERTGGTYSTLKVQPAELEDSGVYFCASSQGDRAHDSEYFGPGTRLTVT.